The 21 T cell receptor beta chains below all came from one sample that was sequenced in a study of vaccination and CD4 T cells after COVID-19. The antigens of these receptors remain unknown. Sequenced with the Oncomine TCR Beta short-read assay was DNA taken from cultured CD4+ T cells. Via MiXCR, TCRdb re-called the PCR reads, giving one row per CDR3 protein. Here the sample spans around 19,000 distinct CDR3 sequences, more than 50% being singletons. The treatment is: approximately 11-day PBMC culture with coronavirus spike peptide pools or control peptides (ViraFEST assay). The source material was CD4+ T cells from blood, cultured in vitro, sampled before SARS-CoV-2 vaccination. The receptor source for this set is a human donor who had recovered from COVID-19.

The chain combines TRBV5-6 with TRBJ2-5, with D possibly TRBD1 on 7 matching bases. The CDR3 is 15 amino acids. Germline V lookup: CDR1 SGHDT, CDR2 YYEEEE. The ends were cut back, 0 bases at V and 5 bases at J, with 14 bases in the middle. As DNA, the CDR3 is TGTGCCAGCAGCTTGGTCGGAGGGGGCTGGGAGACCCAGTACTTC. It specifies CASSLVGGGWETQYF.

The DNA of the CDR3 is TGCAGTGCGAGCCGGGACATCGACATGAACACTGAAGCTTTCTTT. Its translation is CSASRDIDMNTEAFF. The V call is TRBV20-1, the J call TRBJ1-1; tentatively, D is TRBD1 (6 bases). The germline V gene has CDR1 DFQATT and CDR2 SNEGSKA (reference sequence). Trimming took 6 bases from V and 0 from J, leaving 17 bases between them. This CDR3 comprises 15 residues.

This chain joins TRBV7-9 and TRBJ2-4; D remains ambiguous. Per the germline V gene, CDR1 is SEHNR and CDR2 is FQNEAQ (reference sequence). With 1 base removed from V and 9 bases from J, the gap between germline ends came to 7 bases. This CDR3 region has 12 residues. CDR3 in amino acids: CASSLGDSIQYF. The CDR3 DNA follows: TGTGCCAGCAGCTTAGGGGATAGCATTCAGTACTTC.

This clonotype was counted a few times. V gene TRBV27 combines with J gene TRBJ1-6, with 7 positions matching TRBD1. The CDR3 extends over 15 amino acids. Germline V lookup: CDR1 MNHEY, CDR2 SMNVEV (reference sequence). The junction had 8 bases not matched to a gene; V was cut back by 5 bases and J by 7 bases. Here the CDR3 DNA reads TGTGCCAGCAGTCCTTCACAGGGGAGGAATTCACCCCTCCACTTT. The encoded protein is CASSPSQGRNSPLHF.

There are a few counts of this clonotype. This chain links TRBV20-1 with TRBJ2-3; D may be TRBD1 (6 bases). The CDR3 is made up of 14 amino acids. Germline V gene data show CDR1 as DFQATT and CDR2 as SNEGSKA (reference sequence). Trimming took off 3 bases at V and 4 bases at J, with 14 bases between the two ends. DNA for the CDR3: TGCAGTGCTAGTTCCAGGGGAATATCAGATACGCAGTATTTT. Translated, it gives CSASSRGISDTQYF.

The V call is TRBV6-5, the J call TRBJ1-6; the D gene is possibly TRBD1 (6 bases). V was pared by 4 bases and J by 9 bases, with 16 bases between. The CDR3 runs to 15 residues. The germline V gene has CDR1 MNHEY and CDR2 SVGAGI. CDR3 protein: CASSFQGRESSPLHF. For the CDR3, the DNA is TGTGCCAGCAGTTTTCAGGGGAGGGAGAGTTCACCCCTCCACTTT.

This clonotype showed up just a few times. CDR3 loop: CATTGTGGGSPLHF. For the CDR3, the DNA is TGTGCGACCACCGGGACAGGGGGCGGTTCACCCCTCCACTTT. This sequence joins TRBV28 and TRBJ1-6, with TRBD1 identical over 12 bases. The CDR3 runs to 14 residues. Germline lookup yields CDR1 MDHEN and CDR2 SYDVKM.

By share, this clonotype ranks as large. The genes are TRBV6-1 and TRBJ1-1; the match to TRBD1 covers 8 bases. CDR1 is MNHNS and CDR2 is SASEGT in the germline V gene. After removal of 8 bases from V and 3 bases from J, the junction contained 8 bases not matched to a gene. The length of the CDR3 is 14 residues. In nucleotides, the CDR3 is TGTGCCAGCTCAGTTACAGGGGGTGACACTGAAGCTTTCTTT. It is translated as CASSVTGGDTEAFF.

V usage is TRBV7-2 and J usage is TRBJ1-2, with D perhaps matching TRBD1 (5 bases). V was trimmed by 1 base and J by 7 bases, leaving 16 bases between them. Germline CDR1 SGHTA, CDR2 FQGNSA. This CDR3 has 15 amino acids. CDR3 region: CASSLVSGGSGGYTF. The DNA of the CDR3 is TGTGCCAGCAGCTTAGTCTCTGGGGGGAGCGGTGGCTACACCTTC.

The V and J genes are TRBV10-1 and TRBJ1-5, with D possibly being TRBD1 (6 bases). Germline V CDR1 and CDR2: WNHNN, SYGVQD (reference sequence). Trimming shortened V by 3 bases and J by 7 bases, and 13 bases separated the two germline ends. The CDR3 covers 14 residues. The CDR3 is CASSENRDGQPQHF. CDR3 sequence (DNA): TGCGCCAGCAGTGAAAACAGGGATGGCCAGCCCCAGCATTTT.

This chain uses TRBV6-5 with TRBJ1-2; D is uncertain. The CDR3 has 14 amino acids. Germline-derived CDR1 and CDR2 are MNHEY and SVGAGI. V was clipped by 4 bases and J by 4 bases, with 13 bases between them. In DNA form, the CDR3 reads TGTGCCAGCAGTTCCCTTGAGAGCGGCTATGGCTACACCTTC. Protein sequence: CASSSLESGYGYTF.

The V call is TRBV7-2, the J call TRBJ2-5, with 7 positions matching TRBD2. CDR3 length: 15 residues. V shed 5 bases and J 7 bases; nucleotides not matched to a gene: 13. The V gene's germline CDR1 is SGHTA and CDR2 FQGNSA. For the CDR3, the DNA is TGTGCCAGCAGCCAAAAGACTAGCACCCCAGGGACCCAGTACTTC. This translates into CASSQKTSTPGTQYF.

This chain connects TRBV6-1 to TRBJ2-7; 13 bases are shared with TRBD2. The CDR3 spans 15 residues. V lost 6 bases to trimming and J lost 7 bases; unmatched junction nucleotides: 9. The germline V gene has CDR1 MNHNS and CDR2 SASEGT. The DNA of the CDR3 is TGTGCCAGCAGGTCACTAGCGGGAGGGCCCCGTGAGCAGTACTTC. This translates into CASRSLAGGPREQYF.

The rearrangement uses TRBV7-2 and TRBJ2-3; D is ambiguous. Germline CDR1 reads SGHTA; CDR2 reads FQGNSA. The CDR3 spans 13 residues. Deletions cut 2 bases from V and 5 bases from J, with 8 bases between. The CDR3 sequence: CASSLRWGDTQYF. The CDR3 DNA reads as TGTGCCAGCAGCTTACGCTGGGGAGATACGCAGTATTTT.

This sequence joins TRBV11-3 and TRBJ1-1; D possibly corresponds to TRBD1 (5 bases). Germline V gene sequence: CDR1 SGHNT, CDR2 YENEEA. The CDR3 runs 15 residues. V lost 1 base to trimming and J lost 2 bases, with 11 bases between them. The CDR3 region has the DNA TGTGCCAGCAGCTTAGGAGGGGCAGCAAACACTGAAGCTTTCTTT. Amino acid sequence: CASSLGGAANTEAFF.

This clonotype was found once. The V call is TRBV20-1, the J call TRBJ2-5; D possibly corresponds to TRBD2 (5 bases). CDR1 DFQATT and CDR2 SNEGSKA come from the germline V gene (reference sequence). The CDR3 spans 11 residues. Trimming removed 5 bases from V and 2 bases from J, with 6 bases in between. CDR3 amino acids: CSAEGQETQYF. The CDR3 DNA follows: TGCAGTGCTGAGGGACAAGAGACCCAGTACTTC.

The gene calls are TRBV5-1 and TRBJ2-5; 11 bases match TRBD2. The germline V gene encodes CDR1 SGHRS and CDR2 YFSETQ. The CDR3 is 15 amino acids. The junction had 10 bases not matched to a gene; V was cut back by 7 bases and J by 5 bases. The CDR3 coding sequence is TGCGCCAGCTTGTCAACTAGCGGGAGTGGGGAGACCCAGTACTTC. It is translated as CASLSTSGSGETQYF.

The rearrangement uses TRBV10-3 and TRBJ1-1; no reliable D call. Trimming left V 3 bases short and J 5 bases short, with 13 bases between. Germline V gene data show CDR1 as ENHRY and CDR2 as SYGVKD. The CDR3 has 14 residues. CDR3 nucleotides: TGTGCCATCAGTGAAGTCCTTACGGGGACTGAAGCTTTCTTT. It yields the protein CAISEVLTGTEAFF.

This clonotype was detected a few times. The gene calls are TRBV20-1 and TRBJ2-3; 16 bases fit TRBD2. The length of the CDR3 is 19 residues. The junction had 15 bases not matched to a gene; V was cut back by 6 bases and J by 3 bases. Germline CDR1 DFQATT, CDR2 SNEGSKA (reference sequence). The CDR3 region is CSATGPGTSGGATTDTQYF. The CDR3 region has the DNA TGCAGTGCCACCGGACCCGGGACTAGCGGGGGGGCCACAACAGATACGCAGTATTTT.

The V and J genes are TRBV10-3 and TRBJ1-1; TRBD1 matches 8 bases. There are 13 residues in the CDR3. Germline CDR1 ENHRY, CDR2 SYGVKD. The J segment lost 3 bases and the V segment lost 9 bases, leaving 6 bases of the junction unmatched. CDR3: CAIKDREDTEAFF. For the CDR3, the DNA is TGTGCCATTAAGGACAGGGAGGACACTGAAGCTTTCTTT.

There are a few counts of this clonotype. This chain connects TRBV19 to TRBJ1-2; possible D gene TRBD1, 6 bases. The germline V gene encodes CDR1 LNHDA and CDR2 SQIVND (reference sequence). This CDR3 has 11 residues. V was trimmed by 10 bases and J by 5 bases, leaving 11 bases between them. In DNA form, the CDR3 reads TGTGCCACCGGGACAACGTATGGCTACACCTTC. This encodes CATGTTYGYTF.